These 6 T cell receptor beta chains share one sample of origin, sequenced in a study of beta chain features in type 1 diabetes. Study conclusions and caveats: Across all four CD4+ subsets, people with type 1 diabetes showed modestly shorter TCRB CDR3s.

The sequenced template was cDNA made from the entire isolated RNA. Repertoires were generated with immunoSEQ multiplex PCR, while TCRdb's copy carries only in-frame clones and drops some. The table shows 200,000 to 300,000 clones, with 9.5% to 13% occurring only once. The antigens these receptors bind are not known. Sequencing input: naive CD4+ T cells from blood. Receptors were obtained from a man younger than 45 with type 1 diabetes.

In its sample, this clone was seen a few times. The chain combines TRBV7-2 with TRBJ2-3, with TRBD2 identical over 8 bases. The V and J ends lost 6 bases and 2 bases, in that order; junction bases with no gene match: 7. Germline V CDR1 and CDR2: SGHTA, FQGNSA. This CDR3 region has 15 residues. For the CDR3, the DNA is TGTGCCAGCAGTTCCCGGGGGGGGGCCACAGATACGCAGTATTTT. It is translated as CASSSRGGATDTQYF.

The chain links TRBV6-1 to TRBJ2-7; D perhaps matches TRBD1 (5 bases). Germline CDR1 MNHNS, CDR2 SASEGT. V dropped 5 bases and J dropped 0 bases, with 11 bases sitting between them. CDR3 length: 14 amino acids. As DNA, the CDR3 is TGTGCCAGCAGTCAGGTAGGGGACTCCTACGAGCAGTACTTC. Residues: CASSQVGDSYEQYF.

This clone was observed a handful of times. This sample includes further DNA sequences coding for the same CDR3. V usage is TRBV30 and J usage is TRBJ1-5; TRBD1 matches at 12 bases. The trim removed 0 bases at V and 7 bases at J, leaving 1 base unmatched. Germline V CDR1 and CDR2: GTSNPN, SVGIG (reference sequence). The CDR3 spans 14 residues. The CDR3 DNA follows: TGTGCCTGGAGTGTTGGGACAGGGGGCCAGCCCCAGCATTTT. Amino acid sequence: CAWSVGTGGQPQHF.

This clone has more than one count but fewer than ten. The chain recombines TRBV18 with TRBJ2-4; D not certain. This CDR3 region has 15 residues. Germline V gene data show CDR1 as KGHSH and CDR2 as LQKENI. Trimming stripped 3 bases from V and 0 bases from J, with 9 bases between. CDR3 sequence (DNA): TGTGCCAGCTCACCTACAGTGCTAGCCAAAAACATTCAGTACTTC. Its protein is CASSPTVLAKNIQYF.

This clone was detected a few times. The chain carries TRBV5-4 and TRBJ2-7, with 10 bases identical to TRBD2. Germline loops: CDR1 SGHNT, CDR2 YYREEE (reference sequence). CDR3 size: 15 residues. V gave up 5 bases and J gave up 2 bases; unmatched junction bases: 7. CDR3: CASSSGLAETYEQYF. DNA of the CDR3: TGTGCCAGCAGTTCCGGACTAGCGGAAACCTACGAGCAGTACTTC.

The table lists this clone with a few counts. The chain uses TRBV30 and TRBJ2-3; 13 positions agree with TRBD2. The germline V gene encodes CDR1 GTSNPN and CDR2 SVGIG (reference sequence). Trimming took 4 bases from V and 4 from J; bases not matched to a gene: 8. The length of the CDR3 is 16 residues. The chain's CDR3 is CAWTKLAGGPADTQYF. The CDR3 DNA reads TGTGCCTGGACTAAACTAGCGGGGGGGCCCGCAGATACGCAGTATTTT.